This is a list of T cell receptor beta chains from one sample in a study of graft-versus-host responses after intestinal transplantation. Here immunoSEQ multiplex PCR was the method, and the copy in TCRdb shows in-frame clones only, minus some. The sample has more than 95,000 clones, 90% seen once. No antigen is known for these receptors. The specimen was unstimulated CD4+ T cells sorted from spleen or lymph node cells, collected before intestinal transplant. These receptors all come from a human donor who received an intestinal transplant. Each CDR3 is given with its conserved first and last residue. D genes are given only for firm matches. Clone size is given for some rows only: seen once, a few or many times, or a class if the clone is expanded.

abundance: -
v_gene: TRBV7-2
j_gene: TRBJ2-5
d_gene: -
CDR3aa: CASTPGRVLETQYF
CDR3nt: TGTGCCAGCACCCCCGGTCGTGTTTTAGAGACCCAGTACTTC

abundance: -
v_gene: TRBV6-1
j_gene: TRBJ1-1
d_gene: -
CDR3aa: CASSRVEAFF
CDR3nt: TGTGCCAGCAGCCGAGTTGAAGCTTTCTTT

abundance: -
v_gene: TRBV5-1
j_gene: TRBJ2-7
d_gene: -
CDR3aa: CASSLRPLTTYEQYF
CDR3nt: TGCGCCAGCAGCTTAAGACCTTTAACTACCTACGAGCAGTACTTC

abundance: -
v_gene: TRBV9
j_gene: TRBJ2-1
d_gene: TRBD2
CDR3aa: CASSPGAREDEQFF
CDR3nt: TGTGCCAGCAGCCCGGGAGCCCGGGAGGATGAGCAGTTCTTC

abundance: -
v_gene: TRBV10-3
j_gene: TRBJ2-7
d_gene: TRBD2
CDR3aa: CLLAGNHEQYF
CDR3nt: TGCTTACTAGCGGGGAACCACGAGCAGTACTTC

abundance: -
v_gene: TRBV27
j_gene: TRBJ2-5
d_gene: TRBD2
CDR3aa: CASTLGLAEGQETQYF
CDR3nt: TGTGCCAGCACGCTTGGGCTAGCGGAGGGACAAGAGACCCAGTACTTC

abundance: -
v_gene: TRBV5-1
j_gene: TRBJ2-2
d_gene: TRBD2
CDR3aa: CASSSSSGRNTGELFF
CDR3nt: TGCGCCAGCAGCAGTTCTAGCGGGAGAAACACCGGGGAGCTGTTTTTT

abundance: -
v_gene: TRBV6-1
j_gene: TRBJ2-7
d_gene: -
CDR3aa: CASRRPYEQYF
CDR3nt: TGTGCCAGCAGGAGGCCCTACGAGCAGTACTTC

abundance: -
v_gene: TRBV6-1
j_gene: TRBJ1-1
d_gene: -
CDR3aa: CASSVHQSGPNTEAFF
CDR3nt: TGTGCCAGCAGTGTACACCAGTCAGGGCCCAACACTGAAGCTTTCTTT

abundance: -
v_gene: TRBV27
j_gene: TRBJ1-2
d_gene: TRBD1
CDR3aa: CASTLRQGLYGYTF
CDR3nt: TGTGCCAGCACCCTGAGACAGGGCCTCTATGGCTACACCTTC

abundance: -
v_gene: TRBV29-1
j_gene: TRBJ2-7
d_gene: TRBD2
CDR3aa: CSATGLAGFYEQYF
CDR3nt: TGCAGCGCTACGGGACTAGCGGGCTTCTACGAGCAGTACTTC

abundance: -
v_gene: TRBV10-1
j_gene: TRBJ2-3
d_gene: -
CDR3aa: CASSESGRERTDTQYF
CDR3nt: TGCGCCAGCAGTGAGTCGGGGCGGGAACGCACAGATACGCAGTATTTT

abundance: -
v_gene: TRBV5-4
j_gene: TRBJ2-5
d_gene: -
CDR3aa: CASSPDGNQETQYF
CDR3nt: TGTGCCAGCAGCCCGGACGGGAACCAAGAGACCCAGTACTTC

abundance: -
v_gene: TRBV18
j_gene: TRBJ1-5
d_gene: -
CDR3aa: CASSPTTDSSNQPQHF
CDR3nt: TGTGCCAGCTCCCCCACCACGGACAGCAGCAATCAGCCCCAGCATTTT

abundance: -
v_gene: TRBV5-1
j_gene: TRBJ2-1
d_gene: TRBD2
CDR3aa: CASSPRGPRQGFGLASNEQFF
CDR3nt: TGCGCCAGCAGCCCGCGAGGTCCCCGGCAGGGGTTCGGACTAGCGAGCAATGAGCAGTTCTTC

abundance: -
v_gene: TRBV6-5
j_gene: TRBJ1-1
d_gene: -
CDR3aa: CASLTVWHEAFF
CDR3nt: TGTGCCAGCCTCACAGTCTGGCATGAAGCTTTCTTT

abundance: -
v_gene: TRBV5-1
j_gene: TRBJ2-3
d_gene: TRBD2
CDR3aa: CASSMGLAYDTQYF
CDR3nt: TGCGCCAGCAGCATGGGACTAGCGTACGATACGCAGTATTTT

abundance: -
v_gene: TRBV19
j_gene: TRBJ2-2
d_gene: -
CDR3aa: CAISGGPGTGELFF
CDR3nt: TGTGCCATCTCAGGAGGGCCCGGCACCGGGGAGCTGTTTTTT

abundance: once
v_gene: TRBV25-1
j_gene: TRBJ2-1
d_gene: -
CDR3aa: CASNSLTYNEQFF
CDR3nt: TGTGCCAGCAACAGTCTAACCTACAATGAGCAGTTCTTC

abundance: -
v_gene: TRBV27
j_gene: TRBJ2-2
d_gene: TRBD2
CDR3aa: CASRATSGRANGELFF
CDR3nt: TGTGCCAGCAGGGCCACTAGCGGGAGGGCTAACGGGGAGCTGTTTTTT

abundance: few
v_gene: TRBV30
j_gene: TRBJ1-5
d_gene: -
CDR3aa: CAWKRYSLRPQHF
CDR3nt: TGTGCCTGGAAGCGATACTCCCTTCGGCCCCAGCATTTT

abundance: -
v_gene: TRBV6-1
j_gene: TRBJ2-7
d_gene: -
CDR3aa: CASSPSGGHYYEQYF
CDR3nt: TGTGCCAGCAGCCCTTCCGGGGGGCACTATTACGAGCAGTACTTC

abundance: -
v_gene: TRBV6-1
j_gene: TRBJ2-2
d_gene: -
CDR3aa: CASSRIRGAGELFF
CDR3nt: TGTGCCAGCAGTCGGATCAGGGGGGCCGGGGAGCTGTTTTTT

abundance: -
v_gene: TRBV7-2
j_gene: TRBJ1-6
d_gene: TRBD1
CDR3aa: CASSSGTGGARYNSPLHF
CDR3nt: TGTGCCAGCAGCTCCGGGACAGGGGGCGCGAGATATAATTCACCCCTCCACTTT

abundance: -
v_gene: TRBV5-1
j_gene: TRBJ2-1
d_gene: TRBD2
CDR3aa: CASSLDGTSGSRPYNEQFF
CDR3nt: TGCGCCAGCAGCTTGGATGGGACTAGCGGGTCTCGTCCCTACAATGAGCAGTTCTTC

abundance: -
v_gene: TRBV19
j_gene: TRBJ2-1
d_gene: TRBD2
CDR3aa: CASSIIAGVEEQFF
CDR3nt: TGTGCCAGTAGTATAATAGCGGGAGTCGAGGAGCAGTTCTTC

abundance: once
v_gene: TRBV4-1
j_gene: TRBJ2-5
d_gene: TRBD1
CDR3aa: CASSRPDDREKTQYF
CDR3nt: TGCGCCAGCAGCCGACCGGATGACAGGGAGAAGACCCAGTACTTC

abundance: -
v_gene: TRBV19
j_gene: TRBJ2-3
d_gene: TRBD1
CDR3aa: CASSLGPFGTGGTDTQYF
CDR3nt: TGTGCCAGTAGTCTTGGGCCCTTTGGGACAGGGGGCACAGATACGCAGTATTTT

abundance: -
v_gene: TRBV4-1
j_gene: TRBJ1-5
d_gene: -
CDR3aa: CASSQAGLDQPQHF
CDR3nt: TGCGCCAGCAGCCAAGCAGGGTTGGATCAGCCCCAGCATTTT

abundance: -
v_gene: TRBV6-1
j_gene: TRBJ1-2
d_gene: -
CDR3aa: CASSSGFYGYTF
CDR3nt: TGTGCCAGCAGTTCAGGGTTCTATGGCTACACCTTC

abundance: -
v_gene: TRBV27
j_gene: TRBJ2-2
d_gene: TRBD1
CDR3aa: CASSPIPRTGIPGELFF
CDR3nt: TGTGCCAGCAGTCCGATACCCCGGACAGGGATTCCCGGGGAGCTGTTTTTT

abundance: -
v_gene: TRBV10-3
j_gene: TRBJ2-3
d_gene: TRBD1
CDR3aa: CAISLGTGGTDTQYF
CDR3nt: TGTGCCATTAGTCTCGGGACAGGGGGGACAGATACGCAGTATTTT